This T cell receptor beta chain appears in the sequencing data of a study of control samples from healthy donors and cancer patients (dated by TCRdb to 2018 to 2020). Concerning this clone: Its recognized antigen is unknown. Base qualities are missing; no much larger clone stands one base away.

The method behind the library was the immunoSEQ multiplex PCR assay. Not all clones reach the TCRdb copy of this immuneACCESS table, which keeps in-frame sequences only. Checked studies attribute under half of the gap to unresolved V genes and leave the rest unexplained. The sample table holds 40,000 to 50,000 clones, of which around four fifths were seen once. 40% to 50% of the sample is taken by the ten largest. The sequence derives from a man between 60 and 75 years old in good health. Sequencing was performed on blood.

The DNA sequence reads TGTGCCAGCAGCTTGGACCGCAGACAAGAGACCCAGTACTTC. It translates as CASSLDRRQETQYF. This chain is built from TRBV5-4 and TRBJ2-5; a confident D gene designation cannot be given. Between the V and J ends, shortened by 0 bases and 2 bases respectively, the junction contains 8 bases. The germline V gene (reference sequence) sets CDR1 to SGHNT and CDR2 to YYREEE. The CDR3 covers 14 residues, taking in both the cysteine and the phenylalanine. Only the CDR3 region is kept as DNA, spanning 42 bases read in frame from base 1.